This T cell receptor beta chain emerged from a study of blood T cell repertoires in COVID-19 (TCRdb year 2020). Background on the whole study: Samples covering the acute and convalescent phases of COVID-19 were provided by collaborators in the United States, Italy and Spain. The repertoires were made available in a free public database intended to serve as a resource for research on the immune response to SARS-CoV-2. The samples were drawn from two sources: the first 160 participants of the ongoing ImmuneRACE study, and 950 to 1,500 subjects contributed by 6 global collaborators. The material from the prospective study consisted of cDNA or gDNA derived from T cells, B-cell-depleted T cells, or PBMCs. The dataset comprised deeply sampled blood TCRbeta repertoires from subjects exposed to, actively infected with, or recovered from COVID-19. Where available, HLA class I and class II types were taken from metadata supplied by the sample provider and were not determined by assay-based typing. The sample metadata nearly always contained a de-identified subject ID, COVID-19 status, age in years and sex.

Via the germline V gene (reference sequence), CDR1 is LGHDT and CDR2 YNNKEL. Relative to germline, V is 3 bases shorter and J is 6 bases shorter, with 12 bases between their ends. The CDR3 goes from the cysteine to the phenylalanine over 15 residues. Of the read, only the CDR3 DNA is kept; its 45 bases are in frame from base 1. The immunoSEQ Assay, a bias-controlled multiplex PCR, was used to amplify TCRbeta CDR3 regions from genomic DNA. As for how the authors treated the data: The number of nucleated cells in each sample was estimated from the amplification of reference gene primers within the assay. To quantify the absolute abundance of each unique TCRbeta CDR3 rearrangement, sequence reads were collapsed and filtered. For each sample, productive Simpson clonality was calculated as the square root of Simpson's diversity index over productive rearrangements. Entries here come from immuneACCESS through TCRdb and include only in-frame sequences with V and J called. Some clones fail to appear in such tables; in the studies checked, an unresolved V gene covers under half of the shortfall, and the cause of the remainder is unknown. That table furnishes V, J and clone size, whereas the DNA furnished D and trimming. Across this sample there are 400,000 to 550,000 clones, with around nine tenths seen only once. The biggest ten clones account for under 2.5% of the sample.

Participants in the prospective study were aged roughly 18 to 100 years, lived in 20 to 25 United States geographic areas, and enrolled through a virtual design. To assign participants to cohorts, the prospective study relied on clinical history that participants themselves reported in a screening survey and a study questionnaire. Each participant in the prospective study had whole blood, serum and a nasopharyngeal or oropharyngeal swab collected by mobile phlebotomists. Additional blood draws and questionnaires over an approximately 2-month period could optionally be provided by prospective study participants. Blood samples from the prospective study were shipped frozen or at room temperature prior to DNA extraction. What the authors observed across the whole study: How much clinical and demographic metadata was included differed by source and by participant, and the metadata was provided uncurated.

With regard to this clone: No cognate antigen has been identified for it. Qualities for individual bases were not recorded, and no much larger clone is one base off.

The clonotype originates from a woman between 18 and 29 years old with acute COVID-19. The sequencing sample was made of PBMCs or T cells enriched from blood (not recorded which). The chain links TRBV3-1 (or the pseudogene TRBV3-2) with TRBJ1-6; the best D guess is TRBD1, with 5 bases matching. The CDR3 region has the sequence CASSHFRDSNSPLHF. The nucleotide sequence reads TGTGCCAGCAGCCATTTTCGCGACAGTAATTCACCCCTCCACTTT.